The 25 T cell receptor beta chains listed next were all sequenced from one sample in a study of shared clonotypes between healthy human individuals. The repertoire was sequenced with immunoSEQ multiplex PCR; TCRdb's copy has only in-frame clones and lacks some. This table holds a few hundred thousand clones, nearly 97% found once. Naive CD8 cells were CD45RO-negative, positively selected for CCR7, excluding terminally differentiated effector memory CD45RA+ cells. The sequenced sample consisted of naive CD8+ T cells sorted from blood. Receptors originate from a woman aged 30 to 39 in good health.

The J gene is TRBJ2-7, the V gene TRBV2; a weak D match, TRBD2 (5 bases). The length of the CDR3 is 15 residues. V lost 7 bases to trimming and J lost 0 bases, with 16 bases between them. Germline CDR1 is SNHLY and CDR2 is FYNNEI. The CDR3 spells CASMIVDTSSYEQYF. CDR3 bases: TGTGCCAGCATGATTGTAGACACTAGCTCCTACGAGCAGTACTTC. Complete variable domain (other parts from reference TRBV2 and TRBJ2-7): EPEVTQTPSHQVTQMGQEVILRCVPISNHLYFYWYRQILGQKVEFLVSFYNNEISEKSEIFDDQFSVERPDGSNFTLKIRSTKLEDSAMYFCASMIVDTSSYEQYFGPGTRLTVT.

The rearrangement uses TRBV7-9 and TRBJ1-1; maybe TRBD1 (6 bases). V was cut by 6 bases and J by 4 bases, with 18 bases left in between. Per the germline V gene, CDR1 is SEHNR and CDR2 is FQNEAQ (reference sequence). This CDR3 has 15 amino acids. Here the CDR3 reads CASSIAQGMSTEAFF. DNA of the CDR3: TGTGCCAGCAGTATAGCACAGGGAATGAGCACTGAAGCTTTCTTT.

This sequence joins TRBV6-1 and TRBJ2-1; 9 nucleotides line up with TRBD1. The germline V gene has CDR1 MNHNS and CDR2 SASEGT. CDR3 length: 17 amino acids. V lost 3 bases to trimming and J lost 8 bases; unmatched junction nucleotides: 14. CDR3 residues: CASSDLLRDRVPYEQFF. In DNA form, the CDR3 reads TGTGCCAGCAGTGACCTCCTCCGGGACAGGGTCCCCTATGAGCAGTTCTTC.

This clone has just one count. The V gene is TRBV9, the J gene TRBJ2-1; 8 bases align to TRBD2. The V gene end was trimmed by 0 bases and the J gene end by 7 bases; junction bases not matched to a gene: 6. This CDR3 has 15 residues. Germline V gene lookup returns CDR1 SGDLS and CDR2 YYNGEE. The DNA for the CDR3 is TGTGCCAGCAGCGTAGTGGGACTAGGTATGAATGAGCAGTTCTTC. Translating gives CASSVVGLGMNEQFF.

J is TRBJ1-1 and V is TRBV10-1; no definite D call. The germline V gene encodes CDR1 WNHNN and CDR2 SYGVQD (reference sequence). The CDR3 spans 13 residues. Between the trimmed V and J ends, which lost 2 bases and 2 bases, there was a span of 6 bases. The CDR3 nucleotides are TGCGCCAGCAGTGAGGAGGGCAACACTGAAGCTTTCTTT. It specifies CASSEEGNTEAFF.

CDR3 region: CASSSDALGTEAFF. The CDR3, as DNA: TGTGCCAGCAGCAGTGACGCTTTGGGCACTGAAGCTTTCTTT. The rearrangement uses TRBV5-4 and TRBJ1-1; D is uncertain. The CDR3 has 14 amino acids. Trimming left V 4 bases short and J 4 bases short, with 14 bases between. The germline CDR1 and CDR2 sequences are SGHNT and YYREEE (reference sequence). Full variable domain (outside the CDR3, taken from reference TRBV5-4 and TRBJ1-1): ETGVTQSPTHLIKTRGQQVTLRCSSQSGHNTVSWYQQALGQGPQFIFQYYREEENGRGNFPPRFSGLQFPNYSSELNVNALELDDSALYLCASSSDALGTEAFFGQGTRLTVV.

The rearrangement joins TRBV5-4 to TRBJ2-7; 8 bases align to TRBD1. The CDR3 has 12 amino acids. Germline CDR1 SGHNT, CDR2 YYREEE (reference sequence). V shed 2 bases and J 6 bases; nucleotides not matched to a gene: 1. The CDR3 coding sequence is TGTGCCAGCAGCTTTGGACAGGGCGAGCAGTACTTC. Its translation: CASSFGQGEQYF.

V is TRBV5-6 and J is TRBJ2-3; D is unresolved. This CDR3 is built from 16 residues. Germline CDR1 is SGHDT and CDR2 is YYEEEE. The ends were cut back, 0 bases at V and 3 bases at J, with 14 bases in the middle. Written as DNA, the CDR3 is TGTGCCAGCAGCTTGGAGGGCCAAATGTTGACAGATACGCAGTATTTT. Its translation is CASSLEGQMLTDTQYF. Complete variable domain (other parts from reference TRBV5-6 and TRBJ2-3): DAGVTQSPTHLIKTRGQQVTLRCSPKSGHDTVSWYQQALGQGPQFIFQYYEEEERQRGNFPDRFSGHQFPNYSSELNVNALLLGDSALYLCASSLEGQMLTDTQYFGPGTRLTVL.

The V call is TRBV6-6, the J call TRBJ2-3, with 15 nucleotides matching TRBD2. This CDR3 has 15 residues. Unmatched junction bases numbered 0, after V lost 5 bases and J lost 3 bases. Germline V gives CDR1 MNHNY, CDR2 SVGAGI (reference sequence). The CDR3 loop reads CASSGTSGGTDTQYF. The CDR3 nucleotides read TGTGCCAGCAGTGGGACTAGCGGGGGGACAGATACGCAGTATTTT.

Only one count was recorded for this clone. The chain joins TRBV29-1 to TRBJ2-2; D is undetermined. Germline CDR1 is SQVTM and CDR2 is ANQGSEA. Trimming removed 4 bases from V and 5 bases from J, with 8 bases in between. The CDR3 extends over 12 amino acids. The CDR3 DNA follows: TGCAGCGTTGTAGGCGCGACCGGGGAGCTGTTTTTT. Translating it yields CSVVGATGELFF.

The rearrangement uses TRBV7-2 and TRBJ1-3; D is undetermined. The CDR3 is 14 amino acids. V dropped 6 bases and J dropped 0 bases, with 9 bases sitting between them. The germline V gene has CDR1 SGHTA and CDR2 FQGNSA. The CDR3 bases are TGTGCCAGCAGGACCTTACTCTCTGGAAACACCATATATTTT. As protein: CASRTLLSGNTIYF.

This chain links TRBV10-3 with TRBJ2-2, with TRBD2 matching over 7 bases. Germline CDR1 is ENHRY and CDR2 is SYGVKD. This CDR3 contains 14 residues. Trimming at V came to 8 bases and at J to 4 bases, leaving 7 bases not matched to a gene. The CDR3 loop reads CAILVGGTTGELFF. The CDR3 DNA is TGTGCCATCTTGGTGGGAGGGACCACCGGGGAGCTGTTTTTT.

V is TRBV7-9 and J is TRBJ1-1, with D unresolved. V dropped 5 bases and J dropped 8 bases, with 9 bases sitting between them. This CDR3 spans 11 amino acids. Germline loops: CDR1 SEHNR, CDR2 FQNEAQ (reference sequence). The CDR3 is CASSPLGEAFF. CDR3 nucleotides: TGTGCCAGCAGCCCTCTAGGGGAAGCTTTCTTT. The whole variable domain, filled in from reference TRBV7-9 and TRBJ1-1, reads DTGVSQNPRHKITKRGQNVTFRCDPISEHNRLYWYRQTLGQGPEFLTYFQNEAQLEKSRLLSDRFSAERPKGSFSTLEIQRTEQGDSAMYLCASSPLGEAFFGQGTRLTVV.

This chain uses TRBV7-3 with TRBJ2-3; TRBD2 aligns across 7 bases. The CDR3 loop spans 15 amino acids. With V trimmed by 4 bases and J by 2 bases, 6 bases remained unmatched. Germline V gives CDR1 SGHTA, CDR2 FQGTGA. This chain's CDR3 is CASSWGGAPTDTQYF. Here the CDR3 DNA reads TGTGCCAGCAGCTGGGGAGGGGCGCCCACAGATACGCAGTATTTT.

The chain joins TRBV2 to TRBJ1-3, with TRBD1 matching over 7 bases. CDR3 length: 15 residues. Germline-derived CDR1 and CDR2 are SNHLY and FYNNEI. The ends lost 5 bases at V and 4 bases at J; junction bases unmatched: 8. In nucleotides, the CDR3 is TGTGCCAGCAGTTTTACAGGGGAGGCGGGAAACACCATATATTTT. It yields the protein CASSFTGEAGNTIYF.

The chain employs TRBV7-9 and TRBJ2-5; 7 positions agree with TRBD2. Germline lookup yields CDR1 SEHNR and CDR2 FQNEAQ (reference sequence). J gave up 5 bases and V 5 bases, and 5 bases lay outside the gene matches. The CDR3 runs 13 residues. The CDR3 sequence: CASSRTRQETQYF. CDR3 sequence (DNA): TGTGCCAGCAGCCGGACTAGGCAGGAGACCCAGTACTTC. Full variable domain (missing parts from reference TRBV7-9 and TRBJ2-5): DTGVSQNPRHKITKRGQNVTFRCDPISEHNRLYWYRQTLGQGPEFLTYFQNEAQLEKSRLLSDRFSAERPKGSFSTLEIQRTEQGDSAMYLCASSRTRQETQYFGPGTRLLVL.

The chain has TRBV7-2 and TRBJ1-5; the D gene is possibly TRBD1 (5 bases). The CDR3 runs 13 residues. Trimming stripped 4 bases from V and 4 bases from J, with 8 bases between. The germline CDR1 and CDR2 sequences are SGHTA and FQGNSA. The CDR3: CASSSEGNQPQHF. CDR3 DNA: TGTGCCAGCAGCTCAGAGGGGAATCAGCCCCAGCATTTT.

The chain couples TRBV5-6 to TRBJ2-1, with 12 bases fitting TRBD2. Losses at the gene ends were 0 bases for V and 7 bases for J; bases not matched to a gene: 8. CDR1 SGHDT and CDR2 YYEEEE come from the germline V gene. The CDR3 length is 17 residues. CDR3 loop: CASSLGTSGTSRNEQFF. CDR3 nucleotides: TGTGCCAGCAGCTTGGGGACTAGCGGGACTTCACGAAATGAGCAGTTCTTC.

As regards this clone: Sequence at one end of the junction differs from germline and may be a read error. In the same sample, other DNA sequences code for this CDR3. The chain recombines TRBV28 with TRBJ1-1; a weak D match, TRBD1 (5 bases). The CDR3 contains 14 residues. Germline V gives CDR1 MDHEN, CDR2 SYDVKM. The chain's CDR3 is CASSWNRIGTEAFF. The CDR3 bases are TGTGCCAGCAGTTGGAACAGGATAGGAACTGAAGCTTTTTTT.

The chain couples TRBV5-6 to TRBJ2-1, with D possibly being TRBD1 (5 bases). Germline CDR1 and CDR2: SGHDT and YYEEEE. V shed 3 bases and J shed 8 bases, with 12 bases lying between them. The CDR3 runs 13 residues. The CDR3 here is CASSSQGGDEQFF. The CDR3 DNA is TGTGCCAGCAGCTCCCAGGGTGGCGATGAGCAGTTCTTC.

V and J are TRBV5-1 and TRBJ2-7; 10 bases agree with TRBD1. Germline CDR1 SGHRS, CDR2 YFSETQ. With V trimmed by 1 base and J by 5 bases, 9 bases remained unmatched. The CDR3 has 16 residues. As DNA, the CDR3 is TGCGCCAGCAGCTTGTATCTCCGGGACAGGGGTGACGAGCAGTACTTC. Amino acid sequence: CASSLYLRDRGDEQYF.

The count of this clone is one. The V call is TRBV27, the J call TRBJ2-7; D assignment may be TRBD1 or TRBD2 (5 bases each). The CDR3 has 17 amino acids. V was pared by 5 bases and J by 3 bases, with 23 bases between. Germline assignment: CDR1 MNHEY and CDR2 SMNVEV (reference sequence). The CDR3 region has the DNA TGTGCCAGCAGTCACATAGCTCCCAGAGGGGTCGGCTACGAGCAGTACTTC. This translates into CASSHIAPRGVGYEQYF.

The chain carries TRBV14 and TRBJ2-3, with 10 bases lining up with TRBD1. This CDR3 is 17 amino acids long. Looked up from germline, CDR1 is SGHDN and CDR2 is FVKESK. Trimming removed 6 bases from V and 3 bases from J; junction bases left unmatched: 12. CDR3: CASSDGQGVLHTDTQYF. CDR3 nucleotide sequence: TGTGCCAGCAGTGATGGACAGGGGGTCCTACATACAGATACGCAGTATTTT.

The chain carries TRBV14 and TRBJ2-7; TRBD1 matches 7 bases. The CDR3 extends over 13 amino acids. Unmatched junction bases numbered 5, after V lost 6 bases and J lost 3 bases. The germline CDR1 and CDR2 sequences are SGHDN and FVKESK. The CDR3 sequence is CASREGTDYEQYF. The CDR3 bases are TGTGCCAGCAGAGAAGGGACAGACTACGAGCAGTACTTC.

V and J are TRBV11-1 and TRBJ2-7; D is unresolved. The germline CDR1 and CDR2 sequences are SGHAT and FQDESV (reference sequence). The V gene lost 0 bases and the J gene lost 4 bases, with 7 bases spanning the gap. CDR3 length equals 13 residues. The CDR3 bases are TGTGCCAGCAGCTTAGCTCCGGTGTACGAGCAGTACTTC. Translation gives CASSLAPVYEQYF.